This is a list of T cell receptor beta chains from one sample in a study of identical twins. TCRdb re-analysed the 5' RACE reads in MiXCR, keeping a single row per CDR3 protein. The sample records some 730,000 distinct CDR3 sequences, over 15% being singletons. This sample also belongs to another study, concerning T cells expressing NK-cell markers.

Material: PBMCs. The origin of the receptors is a woman under 30 in good health. The CDR3 runs from the conserved cysteine through the conserved F or W. Fields, in order: clone size, V gene, D gene, J gene, CDR3 protein, CDR3 DNA. The D gene is left open where the match is weak. Rows may omit the clone size; those that give it use once, few, many or a size class.

few,TRBV7-8,.,TRBJ2-7,CASSVDSFFYEQYF,TGTGCCAGCAGCGTCGACAGTTTTTTCTACGAGCAGTACTTC
few,TRBV12-3/TRBV12-4,.,TRBJ2-4,CASSFGGKPAKNIQYF,TGTGCCAGCAGTTTTGGGGGCAAACCAGCCAAAAACATTCAGTACTTC
few,TRBV20-1,.,TRBJ2-7,CSAREASLDEQYF,TGCAGTGCTAGAGAAGCGTCCTTGGACGAGCAGTACTTC
.,TRBV13,TRBD2,TRBJ2-5,CASSSGLGHHQETQYF,TGTGCCAGCAGCTCAGGACTAGGGCACCACCAAGAGACCCAGTACTTC
few,TRBV6-1,.,TRBJ2-1,CASGQEGYSYNEQFF,TGTGCCAGCGGACAAGAGGGCTACTCCTACAATGAGCAGTTCTTC
many,TRBV12-3/TRBV12-4,.,TRBJ1-1,CASSFWGNTEAFF,TGTGCCAGCAGCTTCTGGGGAAACACTGAAGCTTTCTTT
.,TRBV20-1,TRBD2,TRBJ2-5,CSARLAGAYQETQYF,TGCAGTGCTAGACTAGCGGGGGCGTACCAAGAGACCCAGTACTTC
few,TRBV5-5,TRBD1,TRBJ1-4,CASSPTGGFEKLFF,TGTGCCAGCAGCCCGACAGGGGGCTTCGAAAAACTGTTTTTT
.,TRBV10-3,.,TRBJ1-4,CAIKLREGEKLFF,TGTGCCATCAAACTCAGGGAGGGTGAAAAACTGTTTTTT
many,TRBV6-5,.,TRBJ1-6,CASSYGGDRSSPLHF,TGTGCCAGCAGTTACGGAGGGGACCGGAGTTCACCCCTCCACTTT
few,TRBV5-6,TRBD2,TRBJ2-3,CASSFMRGEDTQYF,TGTGCCAGCAGCTTTATGCGGGGGGAAGATACGCAGTATTTT
few,TRBV20-1,.,TRBJ2-1,CSASSWGPGTPYNEQFF,TGCAGTGCTAGCAGTTGGGGCCCCGGGACACCCTACAATGAGCAGTTCTTC
.,TRBV18,.,TRBJ2-7,CASSPQSGPYEQYF,TGTGCCAGCTCACCACAATCCGGCCCCTACGAGCAGTACTTC
.,TRBV29-1,.,TRBJ1-2,CSVDQFYGYTF,TGCAGCGTTGATCAGTTTTATGGCTACACCTTC
.,TRBV3-1,.,TRBJ1-2,CASSRRNGYTF,TGTGCCAGCAGCCGACGCAATGGCTACACCTTC
.,TRBV10-3,TRBD1,TRBJ2-5,CAISETGEETQYF,TGTGCCATCAGTGAGACAGGGGAAGAGACCCAGTACTTC
.,TRBV5-1,TRBD1,TRBJ1-1,CASSGSQGTEAFF,TGCGCCAGCAGCGGTTCACAGGGGACTGAAGCTTTCTTT
few,TRBV9,.,TRBJ1-3,CASSQGDIRNTIYF,TGTGCCAGCAGCCAAGGGGACATCCGAAACACCATATATTTT
.,TRBV12-3/TRBV12-4,.,TRBJ2-1,CASSFGGGKKQFF,TGTGCCAGCAGTTTTGGTGGGGGAAAAAAGCAGTTCTTC
.,TRBV9,TRBD2,TRBJ2-7,CASSTGTSGSHEQYF,TGTGCCAGCAGCACGGGGACTAGCGGGAGCCACGAGCAGTACTTC
many,TRBV12-3/TRBV12-4,.,TRBJ2-3,CASSLYSGDTQYF,TGTGCCAGCAGTTTGTACTCAGGAGATACGCAGTATTTT
few,TRBV3-1,TRBD1,TRBJ2-7,CASSLGQGYLSYEQYF,TGTGCCAGCAGCCTTGGACAGGGGTACCTCTCCTACGAGCAGTACTTC
.,TRBV20-1,TRBD1,TRBJ2-3,CSAIPRTGATDTQYF,TGCAGTGCCATACCCCGGACAGGGGCCACAGATACGCAGTATTTT
.,TRBV6-2/TRBV6-3,.,TRBJ2-7,CASSYGGRNYEQYF,TGTGCCAGCAGTTACGGGGGGAGGAACTACGAGCAGTACTTC
few,TRBV12-5,TRBD2,TRBJ2-7,CASAPGLVYEQYF,TGTGCTAGTGCCCCGGGACTAGTCTACGAGCAGTACTTC
.,TRBV6-2/TRBV6-3,.,TRBJ1-1,CASSYRGPMNTEAFF,TGTGCCAGCAGTTACAGGGGTCCCATGAACACTGAAGCTTTCTTT
few,TRBV7-9,TRBD2,TRBJ2-1,CASSTTGTSGKAGEQFF,TGTGCCAGCAGTACAACTGGGACTAGCGGCAAAGCAGGGGAGCAGTTCTTC
.,TRBV7-2,TRBD2,TRBJ2-7,CASSLNGLGESYEQYF,TGTGCCAGCAGCTTGAATGGACTAGGGGAGTCCTACGAGCAGTACTTC
.,TRBV18,.,TRBJ2-1,CASSWSRSSYNEQFF,TGTGCCAGCTCATGGAGTAGGTCCTCCTACAATGAGCAGTTCTTC
.,TRBV7-9,TRBD1,TRBJ2-7,CASSLGWTGSEQYF,TGTGCCAGCAGCTTGGGTTGGACAGGATCCGAGCAGTACTTC
many,TRBV10-1,.,TRBJ2-3,CASSESVGRAGTQYF,TGCGCCAGCAGTGAGTCGGTCGGGAGAGCCGGTACGCAGTATTTT
.,TRBV12-3/TRBV12-4,.,TRBJ1-1,CASSYVRTPNTEAFF,TGTGCCAGCAGTTATGTTAGGACGCCGAACACTGAAGCTTTCTTT
.,TRBV11-2,TRBD1,TRBJ2-5,CASSLEVRDRDQETQYF,TGTGCCAGCAGCTTAGAGGTTCGGGACAGGGACCAAGAGACCCAGTACTTC
few,TRBV27,TRBD2,TRBJ2-6,CASSSGVGLSGANVLTF,TGTGCCAGCAGTAGCGGGGTAGGTCTGTCCGGGGCCAACGTCCTGACTTTC
many,TRBV11-2,.,TRBJ1-1,CASSLVLRAAFF,TGTGCCAGCAGCCTGGTTCTCCGTGCGGCTTTCTTT
.,TRBV19,.,TRBJ1-6,CASSPEQGNSPLHF,TGTGCCAGTAGCCCCGAGCAGGGGAATTCACCCCTCCACTTT
few,TRBV7-9,.,TRBJ2-7,CASSSHPRQTIRYEQYF,TGTGCCAGCAGCTCCCATCCTCGACAGACGATTCGCTACGAGCAGTACTTC
few,TRBV10-3,.,TRBJ1-3,CATRTGEGAGNTIYF,TGTGCCACCAGGACGGGAGAAGGTGCTGGAAACACCATATATTTT
once,TRBV27,.,TRBJ2-7,CASSLLVPAGASYEQYF,TGTGCCAGCAGTTTATTGGTCCCAGCGGGTGCATCCTACGAGCAGTACTTC
.,TRBV11-2,.,TRBJ2-1,CASSSERIVNEQFF,TGTGCCAGCAGCTCGGAACGAATCGTCAATGAGCAGTTCTTC
.,TRBV25-1,.,TRBJ2-1,CASSESVLPGNEQFF,TGTGCCAGCAGTGAATCGGTACTCCCGGGCAATGAGCAGTTCTTC
.,TRBV7-9,.,TRBJ1-5,CASSLATGARNQPQHF,TGTGCCAGCAGCTTAGCGACGGGCGCCCGCAATCAGCCCCAGCATTTT
few,TRBV20-1,.,TRBJ2-4,CSASTLAKNIQYF,TGCAGTGCTAGTACCTTAGCCAAAAACATTCAGTACTTC